This record covers a single TCR beta chain. Its antigen is not identified. The sample carries other DNA sequences with the same CDR3. The V end lost 2 bases, the J end lost 4 bases, and 11 bases lay between the germline ends. CDR3 size: 14 residues. Germline V gives CDR1 MDHEN, CDR2 SYDVKM. The data derive from a study of CD8+ T cells in alopecia areata. Study findings and constraints: Administration of tofacitinib significantly diminished scalp clonality and expanded CD8+ clones within the top 100.

Treatment described: oral pan-JAK inhibitor, 5-10 mg twice daily. Once RNA had been extracted, it was reverse transcribed into cDNA to act as the sequencing template. Measured with immunoSEQ multiplex PCR; TCRdb has only the in-frame clones, and not every one. The sample comprises some 200,000 clones, 40% to 45% of which are singletons, and approximately 2.4% rests with the top ten. The sequences come from CD4+ T cells sorted from blood, collected at roughly week 36, from a patient treated with tofacitinib. The chain combines TRBV28 with TRBJ1-2; D remains ambiguous. The sequence was collected from a human donor with alopecia areata. DNA of the CDR3: TGTGCCAGCAGTTTACCCCGGGGAAGCTATGGCTACACCTTC. Protein sequence: CASSLPRGSYGYTF.